This T cell receptor beta chain was recovered during a study of blood T cell repertoires in COVID-19. The Seattle patients, enrolled during active infection, were followed longitudinally. Authors' analysis steps: Nucleated cell counts were estimated from reference gene primer amplification. TCRdb's table, derived via immunoSEQ multiplex PCR, lists solely in-frame clones and lacks some. The V and J calls and clone size are taken from that table; D and trimming were inferred from the DNA. The table has 47,000 or so clones, around 81% seen once. Sequenced material: peripheral blood. The TCR was taken from a woman aged 80 or older with COVID-19, enrolled during active disease.

The DNA of the CDR3 is TGTGCCAGCAGCTTAAGGGTACTAGCGAGCTCCTACAATGAGCAGTTCTTC. The encoded protein is CASSLRVLASSYNEQFF. This sequence joins TRBV7-9 and TRBJ2-1; 7 bases fit TRBD2. Germline V gene lookup returns CDR1 SEHNR and CDR2 FQNEAQ (reference sequence). The ends lost 2 bases at V and 0 bases at J; junction bases unmatched: 7. The CDR3 loop spans 17 amino acids.